This TCR beta chain was obtained from a study of regulatory T cells in long-lasting Graves disease. V lost 4 bases and J 7 bases, leaving 23 bases between the germline ends. This CDR3 has 17 residues. Per germline, CDR1 LGHNA and CDR2 YNFKEQ. Time point reported: newly diagnosed GD, antithyroid drugs for less than 3 months. RNA from PBMCs was the source of the TCR library. CDR3 regions were amplified by Arm-PCR using iRepertoire HTBI primers to build TCR beta libraries. How the authors handled the data: Across the samples, identification revealed just over 60 TRBV and 14 TRBJ segments. TCRdb ran MiXCR on the multiplex PCR reads and lists one entry per CDR3 protein. The V and J calls were determined by TCRdb, not by the authors. This table holds over 300,000 distinct CDR3 sequences, roughly a sixth found once.

This TCR derives from a female donor with Graves disease. V is TRBV4-2 and J is TRBJ2-1; no reliable D call. This sample comprised peripheral blood mononuclear cells (PBMCs), obtained at new diagnosis, from a patient treated with antithyroid drugs. Here the CDR3 DNA reads TGTGCCAGCAGCCCAAGTTCCCCTCTAGGCGTTGGGAATGAGCAGTTCTTC. Residues: CASSPSSPLGVGNEQFF.